These 27 T cell receptor beta chains were all obtained from the same sample, sequenced in a study of OX40 agonist ivuxolimab in advanced cancers. Profiling relied on immunoSEQ multiplex PCR, and the TCRdb table lists in-frame clones only, not all of them. The profile shows under 85,000 clones, approximately 86% of them singletons. Sequenced material: CD4+ or CD8+ T cells sorted from blood, taken in a trial of the OX40 agonist ivuxolimab. The receptors stem from an adult with an advanced solid tumor such as melanoma, head and neck, liver or kidney cancer.

The gene calls are TRBV10-3 and TRBJ2-3; TRBD2 matches at 9 bases. CDR1 ENHRY and CDR2 SYGVKD come from the germline V gene. Trimming took 2 bases from V and 3 from J; bases not matched to a gene: 3. The CDR3 runs 15 residues. The CDR3 region has the DNA TGTGCCATCAGTGAGGTAGGACTAGCGACAGATACGCAGTATTTT. It translates to CAISEVGLATDTQYF.

The chain links TRBV6-5 to TRBJ2-7; D not resolved. The CDR3 sequence is 12 residues long. V shed 6 bases and J shed 6 bases, with 12 bases lying between them. CDR1 and CDR2 (germline): MNHEY, SVGAGI. DNA for the CDR3: TGTGCCAGCAGCCGCCTTCCCGGCGAGCAGTACTTC. This translates into CASSRLPGEQYF.

The chain joins TRBV5-1 to TRBJ2-1, with D perhaps assigned TRBD1 or TRBD2 (5 bases each). In germline, CDR1 is SGHRS, CDR2 YFSETQ. V lost 0 bases, J lost 0 bases, and 7 bases lay in between. The CDR3 extends over 15 amino acids. CDR3 coding DNA: TGCGCCAGCAGCTTGGGGGGGAGCTCCTACAATGAGCAGTTCTTC. Amino acids: CASSLGGSSYNEQFF. Variable domain in full (rest from reference TRBV5-1 and TRBJ2-1): KAGVTQTPRYLIKTRGQQVTLSCSPISGHRSVSWYQQTPGQGLQFLFEYFSETQRNKGNFPGRFSGRQFSNSRSEMNVSTLELGDSALYLCASSLGGSSYNEQFFGPGTRLTVL.

The CDR3 is CASMKETQYF. In nucleotides, the CDR3 is TGTGCCAGCATGAAAGAGACCCAGTACTTC. The chain employs TRBV25-1 and TRBJ2-5, with unresolved D. The CDR3 is made up of 10 amino acids. Deletions cut 7 bases from V and 3 bases from J, with 3 bases between. Germline values: CDR1 MGHDK, CDR2 SYGVNS.

Comments on this clone: A read error may account for a junction end that differs from germline. The chain joins TRBV7-7 to TRBJ2-3, with D perhaps TRBD1 (5 bases). Germline-derived CDR1 and CDR2 are SSHAT and FNYEAQ (reference sequence). This CDR3 comprises 13 residues. This chain's CDR3 is CASSLLRADTQYF. CDR3 bases: TGTGCTAGCAGCCTCCTCAGGGCAGATACGCAGTATTTT.

Only a few counts were recorded for this clone. CDR3 in amino acids: CAATGVLYPLHF. CDR3 coding DNA: TGTGCCGCAACAGGAGTTTTGTATCCCCTCCACTTT. The chain employs TRBV28 and TRBJ1-6; D perhaps matches TRBD1 (5 bases). The CDR3 spans 12 residues. Germline CDR1 MDHEN, CDR2 SYDVKM. V lost 11 bases and J 13 bases, leaving 18 bases between the germline ends.

V and J are TRBV5-6 and TRBJ2-7; D gene unclear. Trimming took off 0 bases at V and 4 bases at J, with 8 bases between the two ends. In germline, CDR1 is SGHDT, CDR2 YYEEEE. CDR3 length: 13 residues. The CDR3 protein is CASSLVSVYEQYF. In DNA, the CDR3 is TGTGCCAGCAGCTTGGTCTCTGTGTACGAGCAGTACTTC.

The V call is TRBV9, the J call TRBJ1-1; TRBD1 is a possible D gene (5 bases). V was cut by 1 base and J by 0 bases, with 22 bases left in between. Germline CDR1 is SGDLS and CDR2 is YYNGEE. There are 19 residues in the CDR3. Here the CDR3 DNA reads TGTGCCAGCAGCGTAAGTATAGAGACCTTTGACAGCCTGAACACTGAAGCTTTCTTT. Translated, it gives CASSVSIETFDSLNTEAFF.

On this clone: A junction end diverges from the germline sequence, so it may reflect a read error. The genes are TRBV6-6 and TRBJ2-3, with D perhaps matching TRBD1 or TRBD2 (6 bases each). Germline V gives CDR1 MNHNY, CDR2 SVGAGI (reference sequence). CDR3 length: 13 amino acids. CDR3 in DNA: TGTGTCAGCATCCCCAAGGGGGGAGATACGCAGTATTTT. Amino acids: CVSIPKGGDTQYF.

V and J are TRBV30 and TRBJ1-2; TRBD1 matches 9 bases. This CDR3 is 15 amino acids long. Trimming removed 1 base from V and 7 bases from J; junction bases left unmatched: 10. Germline V gene lookup returns CDR1 GTSNPN and CDR2 SVGIG (reference sequence). The CDR3: CAWSGLGQGYGGYTF. The DNA of the CDR3 is TGTGCCTGGAGTGGCCTGGGACAGGGATATGGTGGCTACACCTTC.

CDR3 DNA sequence: TGTGCCAGCAGCTCGGTGACTAGCGGGAGCGATACGCAGTATTTT. This sequence encodes CASSSVTSGSDTQYF. The chain carries TRBV5-4 and TRBJ2-3, with 12 bases identical to TRBD2. V was pared by 3 bases and J by 6 bases, with 5 bases of the junction left unmatched. The germline CDR1 and CDR2 sequences are SGHNT and YYREEE (reference sequence). The CDR3 has 15 residues.

The J gene is TRBJ2-2, the V gene TRBV5-4, with 9 bases matching TRBD1. This CDR3 spans 16 amino acids. V gave up 3 bases and J gave up 6 bases; unmatched junction bases: 9. The germline V gene encodes CDR1 SGHNT and CDR2 YYREEE (reference sequence). CDR3 region: CASSSVQGAVAGELFF. CDR3 bases: TGTGCCAGCAGCTCCGTACAGGGGGCGGTCGCCGGGGAGCTGTTTTTT.

J is TRBJ2-3 and V is TRBV7-2; TRBD2 matches at 7 bases. Germline V lookup: CDR1 SGHTA, CDR2 FQGNSA. This CDR3 comprises 15 residues. J lost 0 bases, V lost 2 bases, and 2 bases had no gene match. CDR3 region: CASSLLAASTDTQYF. The CDR3 bases are TGTGCCAGCAGCTTACTAGCGGCTAGCACAGATACGCAGTATTTT.

J is TRBJ2-5 and V is TRBV15, with D unresolved. V lost 0 bases to trimming and J lost 1 base, with 9 bases between them. CDR1 LNHNV and CDR2 YYDKDF come from the germline V gene (reference sequence). This CDR3 comprises 15 residues. DNA for the CDR3: TGTGCCACCAGCAGAGATTTTTCGACCCAAGAGACCCAGTACTTC. Translation: CATSRDFSTQETQYF.

This clone was counted a few times. The V call is TRBV30, the J call TRBJ1-2; maybe TRBD1 (6 bases). The length of the CDR3 is 13 residues. Germline lookup yields CDR1 GTSNPN and CDR2 SVGIG (reference sequence). V lost 2 bases, J lost 8 bases, and 15 bases lay in between. The CDR3 nucleotides are TGTGCCTGGAGTCCGAACAGGGAGACCGGCTACACCTTC. This translates into CAWSPNRETGYTF.

This chain uses TRBV7-9 with TRBJ2-3; tentative D call: TRBD1 (6 bases). There are 15 residues in the CDR3. V was clipped by 1 base and J by 5 bases, with 13 bases between them. Germline CDR1 and CDR2: SEHNR and FQNEAQ (reference sequence). Here the CDR3 DNA reads TGTGCCAGCAGCTTAGGCTGGGGGCCTGAAGATACGCAGTATTTT. It encodes CASSLGWGPEDTQYF.

This chain connects TRBV7-8 to TRBJ2-5; D might be TRBD1 (5 bases). Trimming removed 0 bases from V and 4 bases from J, with 15 bases in between. This CDR3 contains 16 residues. Germline-derived CDR1 and CDR2 are SGHVS and FQNEAQ. The CDR3 loop reads CASSLAGQGTRETQYF. The CDR3 DNA sequence: TGTGCCAGCAGCTTAGCGGGGCAGGGTACTCGAGAGACCCAGTACTTC.

The chain uses TRBV30 and TRBJ1-3, with 7 bases matching TRBD1. This CDR3 has 17 residues. With V trimmed by 0 bases and J by 0 bases, 8 bases remained unmatched. Germline CDR1 GTSNPN, CDR2 SVGIG (reference sequence). The CDR3 spells CAWSVHSGTVSGNTIYF. The CDR3, as DNA: TGTGCCTGGAGTGTACACTCTGGGACAGTCTCTGGAAACACCATATATTTT. Combining the CDR3 with reference TRBV30 and TRBJ1-3 gives the whole variable domain SQTIHQWPATLVQPVGSPLSLECTVEGTSNPNLYWYRQAAGRGLQLLFYSVGIGQISSEVPQNLSASRPQDRQFILSSKKLLLSDSGFYLCAWSVHSGTVSGNTIYFGEGSWLTVV.

J is TRBJ2-7 and V is TRBV9; D unclear. CDR3 length: 14 residues. Germline CDR1 and CDR2: SGDLS and YYNGEE. V lost 4 bases, J lost 2 bases, and 13 bases lay in between. CDR3 sequence reads: CASSPRTNTYEQYF. The CDR3 coding sequence is TGTGCCAGCAGCCCCCGGACCAATACCTACGAGCAGTACTTC.

V is TRBV5-6 and J is TRBJ1-2, with D unclear. In germline, CDR1 is SGHDT, CDR2 YYEEEE. This CDR3 comprises 16 residues. V gave up 0 bases and J gave up 8 bases, with 20 bases separating them. The DNA for the CDR3 is TGTGCCAGCAGCTTGGAAAGGGCAAGGATGCTGGGCGGCTACACCTTC. Protein product: CASSLERARMLGGYTF.

This chain joins TRBV5-4 and TRBJ2-3; the match to TRBD2 covers 10 bases. Germline CDR1 and CDR2: SGHNT and YYREEE (reference sequence). With V trimmed by 5 bases and J by 5 bases, 8 bases remained unmatched. CDR3 length equals 15 residues. CDR3 bases: TGTGCCAGCAGTAGAGCGGGGGGGCCGGGAGATACGCAGTATTTT. It encodes CASSRAGGPGDTQYF. Complete variable domain (other parts from reference TRBV5-4 and TRBJ2-3): ETGVTQSPTHLIKTRGQQVTLRCSSQSGHNTVSWYQQALGQGPQFIFQYYREEENGRGNFPPRFSGLQFPNYSSELNVNALELDDSALYLCASSRAGGPGDTQYFGPGTRLTVL.

This rearrangement joins TRBV7-2 to TRBJ1-2, with D perhaps matching TRBD1 (6 bases). The CDR3 extends over 15 amino acids. The germline CDR1 and CDR2 sequences are SGHTA and FQGNSA. The germline V and J ends were trimmed by 2 bases and 4 bases, with 14 bases remaining between them. Written as DNA, the CDR3 is TGTGCCAGCAGCTTAAATTTCGCAGGGGCCTATGGCTACACCTTC. This gives the protein CASSLNFAGAYGYTF.

The J gene is TRBJ1-6, the V gene TRBV25-1, with 7 positions matching TRBD1. V lost 6 bases and J lost 3; bases outside the gene matches: 5. Germline V lookup: CDR1 MGHDK, CDR2 SYGVNS. The CDR3 runs 15 residues. The chain's CDR3 is CASRAGTVYNSPLHF. The CDR3 DNA reads TGTGCCAGCAGAGCCGGGACAGTCTATAATTCACCCCTCCACTTT.

The chain is built from TRBV7-3 and TRBJ2-3, with 16 bases fitting TRBD2. This CDR3 has 19 residues. Germline assignment: CDR1 SGHTA and CDR2 FQGTGA. J gave up 6 bases and V 5 bases, and 14 bases lay outside the gene matches. In DNA, the CDR3 is TGTGCCAGCAGCCCAAAGGGACTAGCGGGAGGGCCTGGCGAGGATACGCAGTATTTT. Encoded protein: CASSPKGLAGGPGEDTQYF.

This clone has a handful of counts. The chain is built from TRBV11-3 and TRBJ2-2; D gene ambiguous. Per germline, CDR1 SGHNT and CDR2 YENEEA. Trimming removed 4 bases at V and 5 bases at J, with 8 bases between. The CDR3 length is 13 residues. CDR3 residues: CASSSSRTGELFF. The DNA for the CDR3 is TGTGCCAGCAGCTCCTCCCGGACCGGGGAGCTGTTTTTT.

This chain uses TRBV28 with TRBJ1-4; D gene ambiguous. There are 15 residues in the CDR3. Trimming took off 2 bases at V and 0 bases at J, with 7 bases between the two ends. CDR1 and CDR2 (germline): MDHEN, SYDVKM. The DNA for the CDR3 is TGTGCCAGCAGTTTAGGCGTTACAACTAATGAAAAACTGTTTTTT. This gives the protein CASSLGVTTNEKLFF.

The J gene is TRBJ1-4, the V gene TRBV30; D perhaps matches TRBD1 (5 bases). The V end was cut by 3 bases, the J end by 7 bases, with 15 bases between. CDR1 and CDR2 from the germline V gene are GTSNPN and SVGIG (reference sequence). The CDR3 spans 14 residues. CDR3 region: CAWRDPGRGEKLFF. CDR3 nucleotide sequence: TGTGCCTGGAGGGATCCCGGGAGGGGTGAAAAACTGTTTTTT.